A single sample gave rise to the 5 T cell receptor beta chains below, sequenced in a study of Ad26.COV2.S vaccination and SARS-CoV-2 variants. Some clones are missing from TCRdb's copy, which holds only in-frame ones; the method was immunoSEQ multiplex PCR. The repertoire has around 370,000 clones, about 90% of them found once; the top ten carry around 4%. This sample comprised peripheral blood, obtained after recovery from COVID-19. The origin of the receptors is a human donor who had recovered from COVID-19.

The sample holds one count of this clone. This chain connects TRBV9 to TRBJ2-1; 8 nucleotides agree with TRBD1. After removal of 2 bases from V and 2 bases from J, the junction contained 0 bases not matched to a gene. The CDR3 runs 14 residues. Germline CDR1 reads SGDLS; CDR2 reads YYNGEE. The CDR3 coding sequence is TGTGCCAGCAGCGTGGGACAGGCCTACAATGAGCAGTTCTTC. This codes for CASSVGQAYNEQFF.

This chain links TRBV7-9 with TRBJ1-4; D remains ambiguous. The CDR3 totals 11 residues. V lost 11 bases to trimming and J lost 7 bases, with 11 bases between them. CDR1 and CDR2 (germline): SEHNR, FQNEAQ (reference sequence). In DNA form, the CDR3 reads TGTGCCTCCTCAAACGGTGAAAAACTGTTTTTT. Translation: CASSNGEKLFF. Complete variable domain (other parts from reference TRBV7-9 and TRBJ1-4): DTGVSQNPRHKITKRGQNVTFRCDPISEHNRLYWYRQTLGQGPEFLTYFQNEAQLEKSRLLSDRFSAERPKGSFSTLEIQRTEQGDSAMYLCASSNGEKLFFGSGTQLSVL.

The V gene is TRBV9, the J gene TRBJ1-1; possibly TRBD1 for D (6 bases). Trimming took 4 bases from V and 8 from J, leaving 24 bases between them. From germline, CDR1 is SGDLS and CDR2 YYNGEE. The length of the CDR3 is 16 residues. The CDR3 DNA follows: TGTGCCAGCAGCCCCCCTTTCAACACCGGGGGGCAAGAAGCTTTCTTT. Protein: CASSPPFNTGGQEAFF.

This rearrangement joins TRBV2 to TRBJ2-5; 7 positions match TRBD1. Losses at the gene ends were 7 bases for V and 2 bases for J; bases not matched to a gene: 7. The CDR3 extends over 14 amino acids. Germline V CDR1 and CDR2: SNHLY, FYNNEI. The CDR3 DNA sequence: TGTGCCAGCAAGAGACAGGGTCGACAAGAGACCCAGTACTTC. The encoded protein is CASKRQGRQETQYF.

The CDR3 reads CAGRRGINEKLFF. The CDR3, as DNA: TGTGCCGGAAGACGGGGGATAAATGAAAAACTGTTTTTT. J is TRBJ1-4 and V is TRBV10-3, with D perhaps TRBD1 (5 bases). The V end lost 11 bases, the J end lost 5 bases, and 15 bases lay between the germline ends. This CDR3 region has 13 residues. Germline CDR1 is ENHRY and CDR2 is SYGVKD.